Below, one T cell receptor (beta chain) is given with its context. The antigen it recognizes is unknown. Base quality data are lacking; no much larger clone is found one base away. This record belongs to a study of PD-1 blockade in classical Hodgkin lymphoma (dated by TCRdb to the early 2020s). For the study in its entirety: Nivolumab dosing was 3 mg/kg intravenously every 2 weeks, continuing until either disease progression or unacceptable toxicity. The study used CyTOF and TCR beta sequencing to define a peripheral blood immune signature of response to PD-1 blockade in classical Hodgkin lymphoma. Overall study results and their limits: Among trial patients, those achieving complete response had baseline diversity similar to that of newly diagnosed patients, while diversity was significantly lower in partial responders and progressors. Lower diversity was seen in patients whose nivolumab began less than 1 year after ASCT, and these patients were left out of later analyses so that immune reconstitution would not confound the results. Newly diagnosed patients were reported to have lower baseline TCR diversity than healthy donors, and relapsed/refractory patients were reported to have lower baseline TCR diversity still. A significant rise by C4D1 was seen in CD4+ but not CD8+ TCR diversity (p=0.0027 vs p=0.16), with the rise being most apparent in complete responders (p=0.02). The study was restricted to a single clinical trial cohort, and the causes of repertoire differences, possibly disease activity or prior therapy, were left undefined.

V and J lose 4 bases and 7 bases, and a span of 8 bases separates them. Reading the germline V gene gives CDR1 ENHRY and CDR2 SYGVKD. The CDR3 contains 12 residues, cysteine and phenylalanine counted. Only CDR3 DNA remains: 36 bases, in frame from the first base. The sample's time point label, decoded: cycle 1 day 1 (C1D1), immediately before nivolumab initiation. Relapse after autologous stem cell transplantation had occurred in all trial patients, and cohorts A, B and C were distinguished by prior brentuximab vedotin exposure. CD4+ T cells were purified from thawed PBMCs by magnetic negative selection with a Miltenyi CD4+ T cell isolation kit. The trial cohort comprised more than 55 patients with relapsed/refractory classical Hodgkin lymphoma whose best overall responses were complete response, partial response or progressive disease. In the multi-cohort phase II CheckMate 205 trial, trial patients received single-agent nivolumab. An independent review committee assessed best overall response using the 2007 International Working Group response criteria. Trial PBMCs were collected immediately before nivolumab initiation (C1D1) and during therapy at cycle 2 day 1 and cycle 4 day 1. Peripheral blood was collected in 8 mL Vacutainer Cell Preparation Tubes, from which PBMCs were isolated by centrifugation and then cryopreserved. Purified CD4+ and CD8+ fractions were prepared only for cases in which an additional PBMC sample was available. Magnetically labelled cells were removed on LS columns in a quadroMACS separator, and the flow-through was collected as the purified fraction.

Genomic DNA was extracted with the Qiagen DNeasy kit from unsorted PBMCs and from negatively selected CD4+ and CD8+ fractions. Using primers that anneal to V and J segments, immunoSEQ multiplex PCR amplified the TCR beta CDR3 regions. A synthetic immune receptor repertoire was used to minimize amplification bias, and remaining bias was computationally removed after sequencing. Concerning the study's data processing: Repertoire diversity was quantified as the Shannon entropy index using custom Python scripts. Unsorted, CD4+ and CD8+ repertoires were examined separately, except in combined analyses, for which CD4+ and CD8+ sequences were merged in silico. Clonal expansion was defined as at least a 2-fold frequency increase after treatment relative to C1D1, with a pseudocount of 0.5 for undetected baseline clones. Clones with 0 or 1 copy at C1D1 were defined as singleton clones, while clones with 2 or more copies were defined as non-singleton clones. Clones expanded in unsorted samples were annotated as CD4+, CD8+ or unknown by matching protein sequences in sorted samples from the same patient. Wilcoxon tests were applied to paired samples to test diversity changes from C1D1 to C4D1. The clones in this table, taken by TCRdb from immuneACCESS, are in-frame only. Not every clone is retained; where verified, under half of the shortfall comes from an unresolved V gene, and the cause of the rest is unknown. V and J calls and clone size are those listed in that table; D and trimming were worked out from the DNA. This sample comprises 4,000 to 4,500 clones, around 78% of them detected only once. Of the sample, 4.5% to 6% falls within the top ten clones.

This sequence was found in a human donor with classical Hodgkin lymphoma. The V and J genes are TRBV10-3 and TRBJ1-5; TRBD1 is possibly the D segment (5 matching bases). This specimen was CD4+ T cells from blood, taken at baseline. The sequenced DNA: TGTGCCATCAGTGCTGGGGGACAGCCCCAGCATTTT. Its coded protein is CAISAGGQPQHF.